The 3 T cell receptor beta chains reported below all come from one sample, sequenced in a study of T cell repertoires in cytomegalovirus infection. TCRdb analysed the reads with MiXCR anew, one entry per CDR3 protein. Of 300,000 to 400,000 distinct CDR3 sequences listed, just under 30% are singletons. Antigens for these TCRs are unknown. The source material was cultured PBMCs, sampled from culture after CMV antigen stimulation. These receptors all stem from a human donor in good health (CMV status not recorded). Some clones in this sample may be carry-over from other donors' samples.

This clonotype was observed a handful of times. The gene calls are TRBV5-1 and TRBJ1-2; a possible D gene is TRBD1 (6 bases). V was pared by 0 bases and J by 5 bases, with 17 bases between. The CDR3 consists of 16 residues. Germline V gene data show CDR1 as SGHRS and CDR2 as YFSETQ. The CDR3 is CASSLGTAPTSYGYTF. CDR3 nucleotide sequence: TGCGCCAGCAGCTTGGGGACAGCCCCTACTTCTTATGGCTACACCTTC.

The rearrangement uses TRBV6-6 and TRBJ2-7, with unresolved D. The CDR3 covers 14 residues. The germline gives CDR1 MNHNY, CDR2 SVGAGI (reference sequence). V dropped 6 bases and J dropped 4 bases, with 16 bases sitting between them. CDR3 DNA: TGTGCCAGCAGAGTATCAGGAGACCTATACGAGCAGTACTTC. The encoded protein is CASRVSGDLYEQYF.

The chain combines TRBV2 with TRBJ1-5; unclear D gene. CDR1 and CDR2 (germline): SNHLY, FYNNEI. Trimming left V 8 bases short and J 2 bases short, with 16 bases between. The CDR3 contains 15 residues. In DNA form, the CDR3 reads TGTGCCAGCGGGATGGTGATTTGGGGCAATCAGCCCCAGCATTTT. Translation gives CASGMVIWGNQPQHF.